This TCR beta chain is from a study of blood T cell repertoires in COVID-19. The overall study: Material from acute and convalescent COVID-19 was sourced from the United States, Italy and Spain. PBMCs, B-cell-depleted T cells, or T cells were the source of the cDNA or gDNA that made up the material.

This CDR3 spans 13 amino acids. V lost 6 bases to trimming and J lost 7 bases, with 14 bases between them. Using immunoSEQ multiplex PCR, the repertoire was profiled, and TCRdb retains in-frame clones only, with some absent. Among over 75,000 clones listed, 82% were seen once. The receptor comes from a man between 65 and 79 years old with acute or convalescent COVID-19. Sequenced input: peripheral blood. This chain uses TRBV12-3 or TRBV12-4 with TRBJ2-3; D perhaps matches TRBD2 (5 bases). The CDR3 reads CASRGSRRNTQYF. The CDR3 nucleotides are TGTGCCAGCAGGGGGAGCAGGCGGAATACGCAGTATTTT.